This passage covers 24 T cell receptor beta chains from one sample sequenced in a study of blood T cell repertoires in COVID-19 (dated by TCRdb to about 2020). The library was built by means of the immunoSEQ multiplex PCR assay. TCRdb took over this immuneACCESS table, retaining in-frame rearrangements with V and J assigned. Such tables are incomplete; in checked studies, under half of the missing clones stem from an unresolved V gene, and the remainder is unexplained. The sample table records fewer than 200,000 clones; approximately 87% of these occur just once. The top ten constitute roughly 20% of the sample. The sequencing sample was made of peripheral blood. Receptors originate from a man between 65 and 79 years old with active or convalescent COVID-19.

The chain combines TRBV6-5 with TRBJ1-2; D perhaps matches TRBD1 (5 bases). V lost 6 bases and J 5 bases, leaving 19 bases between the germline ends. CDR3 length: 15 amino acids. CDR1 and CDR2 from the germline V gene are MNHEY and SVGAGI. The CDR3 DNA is TGTGCCAGCAGACTCACAGCGGGGGGGAGGTATGGCTACACCTTC. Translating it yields CASRLTAGGRYGYTF.

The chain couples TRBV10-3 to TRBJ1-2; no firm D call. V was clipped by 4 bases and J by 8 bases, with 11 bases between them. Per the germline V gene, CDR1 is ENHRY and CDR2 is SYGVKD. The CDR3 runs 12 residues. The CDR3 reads CAISVPSGGYTF. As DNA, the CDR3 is TGTGCCATCAGTGTCCCCTCGGGAGGCTACACCTTC.

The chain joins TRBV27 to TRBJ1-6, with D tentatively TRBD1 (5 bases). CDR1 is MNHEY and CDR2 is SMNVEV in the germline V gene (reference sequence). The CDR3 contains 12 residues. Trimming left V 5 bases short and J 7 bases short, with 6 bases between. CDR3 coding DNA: TGTGCCAGCAGTCGGACAAATTCACCCCTCCACTTT. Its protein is CASSRTNSPLHF.

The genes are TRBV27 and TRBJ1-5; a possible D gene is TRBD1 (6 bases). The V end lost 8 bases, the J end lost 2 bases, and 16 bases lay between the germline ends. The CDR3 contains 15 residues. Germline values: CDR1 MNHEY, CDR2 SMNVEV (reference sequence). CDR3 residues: CASGLNRVGNQPQHF. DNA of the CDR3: TGTGCCAGCGGATTAAACAGGGTTGGCAATCAGCCCCAGCATTTT.

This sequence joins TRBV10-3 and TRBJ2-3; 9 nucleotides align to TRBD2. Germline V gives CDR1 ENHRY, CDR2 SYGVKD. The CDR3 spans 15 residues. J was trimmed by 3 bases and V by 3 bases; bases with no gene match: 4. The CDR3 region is CAISDMTSGTDTQYF. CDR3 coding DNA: TGTGCCATCAGTGACATGACTAGCGGAACAGATACGCAGTATTTT.

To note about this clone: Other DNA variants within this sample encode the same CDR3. CDR3 nucleotides: TGTGCCAGCAGCTTAGGCCGCGGAGACTATGGCTACACCTTC. The encoded protein is CASSLGRGDYGYTF. The rearrangement uses TRBV7-2 and TRBJ1-2, with no clear D. V lost 1 base and J lost 3, with 9 bases in between. The CDR3 loop spans 14 amino acids. CDR1 and CDR2 (germline): SGHTA, FQGNSA.

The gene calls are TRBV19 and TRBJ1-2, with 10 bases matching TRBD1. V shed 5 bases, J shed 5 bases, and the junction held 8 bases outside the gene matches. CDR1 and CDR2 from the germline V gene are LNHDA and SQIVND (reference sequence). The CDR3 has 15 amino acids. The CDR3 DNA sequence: TGTGCCAGTAGTCAATTCGGACAGGGGGATTATGGCTACACCTTC. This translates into CASSQFGQGDYGYTF.

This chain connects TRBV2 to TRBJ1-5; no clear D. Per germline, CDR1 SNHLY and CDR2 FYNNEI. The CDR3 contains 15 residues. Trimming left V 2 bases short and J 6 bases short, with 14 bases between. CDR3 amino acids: CASSELRFDVQPQHF. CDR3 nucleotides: TGTGCCAGCAGTGAACTACGGTTCGATGTTCAGCCCCAGCATTTT.

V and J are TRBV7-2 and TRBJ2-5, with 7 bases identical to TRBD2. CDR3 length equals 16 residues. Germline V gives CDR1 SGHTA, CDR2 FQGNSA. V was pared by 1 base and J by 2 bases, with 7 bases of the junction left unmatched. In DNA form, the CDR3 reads TGTGCCAGCAGCTTAGGGGCTAGCGGAGGTCAAGAGACCCAGTACTTC. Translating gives CASSLGASGGQETQYF.

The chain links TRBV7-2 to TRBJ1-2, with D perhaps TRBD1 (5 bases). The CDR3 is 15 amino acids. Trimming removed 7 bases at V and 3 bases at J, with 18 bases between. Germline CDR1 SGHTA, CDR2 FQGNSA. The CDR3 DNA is TGTGCCAGCAACTCTCCTGGGGCCGGTGACTATGGCTACACCTTC. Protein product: CASNSPGAGDYGYTF.

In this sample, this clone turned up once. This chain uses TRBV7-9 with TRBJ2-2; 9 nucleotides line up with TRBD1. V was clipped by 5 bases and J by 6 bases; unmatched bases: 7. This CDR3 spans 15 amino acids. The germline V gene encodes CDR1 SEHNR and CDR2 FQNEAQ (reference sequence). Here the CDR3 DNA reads TGTGCCAGCAGCCGGACAGGGGTGTGGGCCGGGGAGCTGTTTTTT. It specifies CASSRTGVWAGELFF.

This CDR3 is CASSQEGWTGGYTF. The CDR3 DNA reads TGTGCCAGCAGCCAAGAGGGGTGGACAGGGGGCTACACCTTC. The V gene is TRBV3-1 (or the pseudogene TRBV3-2), the J gene TRBJ1-2; 8 bases match TRBD1. This CDR3 region has 14 residues. Per the germline V gene, CDR1 is LGHDT and CDR2 is YNNKEL (reference sequence). Trimming took 0 bases from V and 8 from J; bases not matched to a gene: 5.

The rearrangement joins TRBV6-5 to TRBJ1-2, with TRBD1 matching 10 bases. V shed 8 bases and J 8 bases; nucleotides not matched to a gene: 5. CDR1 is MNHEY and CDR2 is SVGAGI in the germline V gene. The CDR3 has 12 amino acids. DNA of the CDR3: TGTGCCAGCGCAGACAGGGGGCTCGGCTACACCTTC. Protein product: CASADRGLGYTF.

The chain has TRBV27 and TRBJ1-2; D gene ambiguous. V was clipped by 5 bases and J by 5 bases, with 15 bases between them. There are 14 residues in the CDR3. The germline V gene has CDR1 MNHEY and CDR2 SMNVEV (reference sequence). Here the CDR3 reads CASSRTGYVYGYTF. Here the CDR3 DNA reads TGTGCCAGCAGTCGAACCGGTTACGTTTATGGCTACACCTTC.

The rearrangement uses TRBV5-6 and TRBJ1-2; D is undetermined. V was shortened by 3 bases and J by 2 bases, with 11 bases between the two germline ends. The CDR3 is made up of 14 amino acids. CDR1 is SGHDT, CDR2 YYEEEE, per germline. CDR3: CASSSPMGNYGYTF. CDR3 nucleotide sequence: TGTGCCAGCAGCTCGCCAATGGGCAACTATGGCTACACCTTC.

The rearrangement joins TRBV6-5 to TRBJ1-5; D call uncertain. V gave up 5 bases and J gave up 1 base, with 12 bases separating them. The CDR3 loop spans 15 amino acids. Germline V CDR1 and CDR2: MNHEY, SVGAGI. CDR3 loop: CASSNSWWSNQPQHF. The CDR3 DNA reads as TGTGCCAGCAGTAACAGTTGGTGGAGCAATCAGCCCCAGCATTTT.

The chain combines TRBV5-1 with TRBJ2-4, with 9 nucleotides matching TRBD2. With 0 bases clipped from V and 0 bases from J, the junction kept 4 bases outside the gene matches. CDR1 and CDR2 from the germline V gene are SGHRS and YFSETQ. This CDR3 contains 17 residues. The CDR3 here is CASSLVGSGRAKNIQYF. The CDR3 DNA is TGCGCCAGCAGCTTGGTGGGTAGCGGGAGAGCCAAAAACATTCAGTACTTC.

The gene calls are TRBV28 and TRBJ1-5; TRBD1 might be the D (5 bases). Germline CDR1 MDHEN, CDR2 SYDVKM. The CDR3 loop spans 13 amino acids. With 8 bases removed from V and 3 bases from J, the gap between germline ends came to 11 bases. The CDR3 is CASFPGNNQPQHF. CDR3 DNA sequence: TGTGCCAGCTTCCCAGGGAACAATCAGCCCCAGCATTTT.

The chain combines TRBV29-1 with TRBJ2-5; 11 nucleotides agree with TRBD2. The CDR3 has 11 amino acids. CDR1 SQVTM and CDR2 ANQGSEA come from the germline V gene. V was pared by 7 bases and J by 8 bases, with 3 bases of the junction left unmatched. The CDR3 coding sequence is TGCAGCGCCGGACTAGCGGGCACCCAGTACTTC. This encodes CSAGLAGTQYF.

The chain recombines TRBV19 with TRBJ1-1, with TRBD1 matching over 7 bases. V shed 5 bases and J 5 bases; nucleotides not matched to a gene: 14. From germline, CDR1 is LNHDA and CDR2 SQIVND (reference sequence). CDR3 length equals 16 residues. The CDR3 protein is CASSWWETGRVTEAFF. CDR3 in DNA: TGTGCCAGTAGTTGGTGGGAGACAGGGCGGGTTACTGAAGCTTTCTTT. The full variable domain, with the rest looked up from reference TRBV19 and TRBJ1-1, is DGGITQSPKYLFRKEGQNVTLSCEQNLNHDAMYWYRQDPGQGLRLIYYSQIVNDFQKGDIAEGYSVSREKKESFPLTVTSAQKNPTAFYLCASSWWETGRVTEAFFGQGTRLTVV.

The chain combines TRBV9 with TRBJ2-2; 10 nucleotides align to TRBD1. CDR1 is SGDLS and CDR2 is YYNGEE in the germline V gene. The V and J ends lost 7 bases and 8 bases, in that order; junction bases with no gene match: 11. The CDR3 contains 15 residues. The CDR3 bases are TGTGCCAGCTGTCCCGGGACAGGGGTTGTGGGGGAGCTGTTTTTT. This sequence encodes CASCPGTGVVGELFF. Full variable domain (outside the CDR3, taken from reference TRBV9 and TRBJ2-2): DSGVTQTPKHLITATGQRVTLRCSPRSGDLSVYWYQQSLDQGLQFLIQYYNGEERAKGNILERFSAQQFPDLHSELNLSSLELGDSALYFCASCPGTGVVGELFFGEGSRLTVL.

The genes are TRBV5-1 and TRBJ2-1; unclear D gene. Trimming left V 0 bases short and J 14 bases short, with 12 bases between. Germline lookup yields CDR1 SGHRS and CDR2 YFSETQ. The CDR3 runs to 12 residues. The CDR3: CASSLGVAEEFF. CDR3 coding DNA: TGCGCCAGCAGCTTGGGGGTAGCAGAGGAGTTCTTC. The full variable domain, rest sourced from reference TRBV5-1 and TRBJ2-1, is KAGVTQTPRYLIKTRGQQVTLSCSPISGHRSVSWYQQTPGQGLQFLFEYFSETQRNKGNFPGRFSGRQFSNSRSEMNVSTLELGDSALYLCASSLGVAEEFFGPGTRLTVL.

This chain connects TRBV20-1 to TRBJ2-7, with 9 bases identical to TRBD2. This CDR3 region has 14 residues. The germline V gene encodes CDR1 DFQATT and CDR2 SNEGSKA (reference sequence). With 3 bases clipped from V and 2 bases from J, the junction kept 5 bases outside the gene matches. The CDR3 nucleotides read TGCAGTGCTAGTGGGCTAGCGGGAACCTACGAGCAGTACTTC. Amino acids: CSASGLAGTYEQYF.

The CDR3 DNA follows: TGTGCCAGCTCACCATCAGGGCTGGGAGAGCAGTACTTC. Protein: CASSPSGLGEQYF. The chain joins TRBV18 to TRBJ2-7; TRBD1 might be the D (5 bases). The CDR3 runs 13 residues. In germline, CDR1 is KGHSH, CDR2 LQKENI. The V end lost 2 bases, the J end lost 7 bases, and 12 bases lay between the germline ends.